The next 30 T cell receptor beta chains were all read from a single sample in a study of T-cell reconstitution after alpha-beta-depleted transplantation in children listed by TCRdb under 2016. The intended sense of this specimen's treatment or condition label: allogeneic hematopoietic cell transplantation with graft depleted of TCRalphabeta T cells and CD19 B cells. To prepare the library, PCR was applied. This sample was sequenced with an Illumina HiSeq 2500. TCR libraries were prepared with molecular barcoding, using unique molecular identifiers to normalize TCRbeta repertoire quantification. The public reads were reanalyzed by TCRdb: fastp trimming at Q25, MiXCR alignment, in-frame beta chains only. Rows matching on CDR3 protein sequence are summarized as one entry with the most common DNA and genes. The sample table shows 200,000 to 250,000 distinct CDR3 sequences, and 9.5% to 13% are seen once. The top ten clonotypes cover 28% of the sample.

This specimen was PBMCs, taken before TCRalphabeta/CD19-depleted stem cell transplant. These receptors came from a child in the first two years of life with acute myeloid leukemia, due to receive a stem cell transplant.

This clonotype was recorded at least ten times. The chain uses TRBV20-1 and TRBJ1-5, with 7 nucleotides matching TRBD1. Germline V lookup: CDR1 DFQATT, CDR2 SNEGSKA (reference sequence). The CDR3 runs 13 residues. Germline trimming cut 2 bases from V and 6 bases from J; bases unmatched to any gene: 4. CDR3 bases: TGCAGTGCTAGATCAGGGGGTTGTCAGCCCCAGCATTTT. Translation: CSARSGGCQPQHF.

The table lists this clonotype with many counts. J is TRBJ1-1 and V is TRBV7-8; D gene unclear. The CDR3 covers 13 residues. CDR1 is SGHVS and CDR2 is FQNEAQ in the germline V gene. V lost 5 bases and J 5 bases, leaving 12 bases between the germline ends. CDR3 sequence reads: CASSPMEVTEAFF. CDR3 nucleotides: TGTGCCAGCAGCCCCATGGAGGTTACTGAAGCTTTCTTT.

This clonotype was counted a few times. The chain is built from TRBV5-1 and TRBJ2-1, with TRBD2 matching 7 bases. Per germline, CDR1 SGHRS and CDR2 YFSETQ. CDR3 size: 15 residues. V trimming: 1 base; J trimming: 5 bases; junction bases outside the gene matches: 6. Here the CDR3 DNA reads TGCGCCAGCAGCTTGATAACTAGCGCTAACAATGAGCAGTTCTTC. This codes for CASSLITSANNEQFF. The full variable domain, with the rest looked up from reference TRBV5-1 and TRBJ2-1, is KAGVTQTPRYLIKTRGQQVTLSCSPISGHRSVSWYQQTPGQGLQFLFEYFSETQRNKGNFPGRFSGRQFSNSRSEMNVSTLELGDSALYLCASSLITSANNEQFFGPGTRLTVL.

The chain recombines TRBV7-9 with TRBJ2-2; D gene unclear. Deletions cut 2 bases from V and 8 bases from J, with 12 bases between. CDR1 is SEHNR, CDR2 FQNEAQ, per germline (reference sequence). This CDR3 spans 14 amino acids. In DNA, the CDR3 is TGTGCCAGCAGCTTAATGACGGTTGCTGGGGAGCTGTTTTTT. Protein sequence: CASSLMTVAGELFF. The whole variable domain, filled in from reference TRBV7-9 and TRBJ2-2, reads DTGVSQNPRHKITKRGQNVTFRCDPISEHNRLYWYRQTLGQGPEFLTYFQNEAQLEKSRLLSDRFSAERPKGSFSTLEIQRTEQGDSAMYLCASSLMTVAGELFFGEGSRLTVL.

This clonotype has ten or more counts. The chain links TRBV28 to TRBJ1-2; 7 bases map to TRBD1. V was pared by 4 bases and J by 4 bases, with 3 bases of the junction left unmatched. This CDR3 has 13 amino acids. Per the germline V gene, CDR1 is MDHEN and CDR2 is SYDVKM. Here the CDR3 reads CASSSDRLYGYTF. For the CDR3, the DNA is TGTGCCAGCAGTTCGGACAGGCTCTATGGCTACACCTTC.

This clonotype occurred many times. The V and J genes are TRBV2 and TRBJ2-7, with 10 bases that match TRBD1. Germline-derived CDR1 and CDR2 are SNHLY and FYNNEI. The V gene end was trimmed by 5 bases and the J gene end by 4 bases; junction bases not matched to a gene: 8. The CDR3 runs 15 residues. CDR3 coding DNA: TGTGCCAGCAGTCCTTCAGGGACAGGGGAATACGAGCAGTACTTC. Translation: CASSPSGTGEYEQYF.

This clonotype appeared many times. The chain recombines TRBV4-3 with TRBJ1-6; D might be TRBD1 (5 bases). Germline CDR1 is LGHNA and CDR2 is YSLEER. This CDR3 comprises 14 residues. Trimming shortened V by 0 bases and J by 13 bases, and 13 bases separated the two germline ends. CDR3: CASSQDGAGSPLHF. The DNA for the CDR3 is TGCGCCAGCAGCCAAGATGGGGCAGGTTCGCCCCTCCACTTT.

At least ten counts were recorded for this clonotype. The CDR3 nucleotides are TGTGCCAGCAGTTCCGGGGACGTTAAACTTAATCAGCCCCAGCATTTT. It is translated as CASSSGDVKLNQPQHF. The genes are TRBV12-3 or TRBV12-4 and TRBJ1-5; possibly TRBD1 for D (5 bases). V lost 4 bases and J 4 bases, leaving 17 bases between the germline ends. The CDR3 is 16 residues long.

In this sample, this clonotype turned up many times. The V call is TRBV5-1, the J call TRBJ2-5, with 9 bases aligning to TRBD2. V was clipped by 2 bases and J by 5 bases; unmatched bases: 7. Germline V gene lookup returns CDR1 SGHRS and CDR2 YFSETQ. CDR3 length: 15 residues. The CDR3 here is CASSFSGSWRETQYF. DNA of the CDR3: TGCGCCAGCAGCTTTAGCGGGAGTTGGCGGGAGACCCAGTACTTC.

This clonotype has ten or more counts. The CDR3 sequence is CASSQIENTEAFF. CDR3 bases: TGTGCCAGCTCACAAATTGAGAACACTGAAGCTTTCTTT. This chain uses TRBV18 with TRBJ1-1; D unclear. The CDR3 is 13 amino acids. The germline V gene has CDR1 KGHSH and CDR2 LQKENI. Trimming pared 4 bases from V and 1 base from J, leaving 7 bases between.

The chain has TRBV29-1 and TRBJ1-1; no clear D. Germline V gene sequence: CDR1 SQVTM, CDR2 ANQGSEA. V was clipped by 3 bases and J by 14 bases, with 22 bases between them. The CDR3 loop spans 13 amino acids. CDR3 in DNA: TGCAGCGTTGAGGGTAGCCCGAAACCTAAGTTGTTCTTT. The encoded protein is CSVEGSPKPKLFF.

This rearrangement joins TRBV6-2 or TRBV6-3 to TRBJ1-6, with 7 bases that match TRBD1. V gave up 6 bases and J gave up 7 bases; unmatched junction bases: 3. The CDR3 extends over 13 amino acids. Germline-derived CDR1 and CDR2 are MNHEY and SVGEGT. In DNA, the CDR3 is TGTGCCAGCAGGGACAGGAGGAATTCACCCCTCCACTTT. Amino acids: CASRDRRNSPLHF.

There are many counts of this clonotype. V is TRBV12-3 or TRBV12-4 and J is TRBJ1-4, with TRBD1 matching over 8 bases. This CDR3 region has 15 residues. The J segment lost 4 bases and the V segment lost 6 bases, leaving 7 bases of the junction unmatched. The CDR3 region has the DNA TGTGCCAGCAGCCTACAGGGGGTCATTAATGAAAAACTGTTTTTT. It is translated as CASSLQGVINEKLFF.

This clonotype was counted many times. V usage is TRBV4-3 and J usage is TRBJ2-7; 8 bases fit TRBD2. The germline V gene encodes CDR1 LGHNA and CDR2 YSLEER. The CDR3 consists of 15 residues. Trimming removed 4 bases from V and 5 bases from J; junction bases left unmatched: 10. CDR3 sequence (DNA): TGCGCCAGCAGCCTCCTCGGGGGGGCTACCCACGAGCAGTACTTC. This gives the protein CASSLLGGATHEQYF.

This clonotype was observed at least ten times. The rearrangement joins TRBV10-2 to TRBJ2-3, with 7 bases aligning to TRBD2. After removal of 6 bases from V and 0 bases from J, the junction contained 9 bases not matched to a gene. Germline loops: CDR1 WSHSY, CDR2 SAAADI. This CDR3 region has 16 residues. As DNA, the CDR3 is TGCGCCAGCAGACCTCCTAGCGGCTCTAGCACAGATACGCAGTATTTT. Its translation: CASRPPSGSSTDTQYF.

This clonotype was detected ten times or more. V and J are TRBV18 and TRBJ2-7; 8 bases fit TRBD1. The CDR3 contains 15 residues. CDR1 and CDR2 (germline): KGHSH, LQKENI. The V gene end was trimmed by 3 bases and the J gene end by 3 bases; junction bases not matched to a gene: 7. The CDR3 reads CASSPTGDIDYEQYF. The CDR3 region has the DNA TGTGCCAGCTCACCGACAGGGGATATAGACTACGAGCAGTACTTC.

This clonotype was seen ten or more times. The chain carries TRBV24-1 and TRBJ2-5, with 7 bases identical to TRBD2. Germline V gene sequence: CDR1 KGHDR, CDR2 SFDVKD. V shed 3 bases, J shed 0 bases, and the junction held 6 bases outside the gene matches. The CDR3 loop spans 16 amino acids. CDR3 region: CATSDGLLADQETQYF. CDR3 sequence (DNA): TGTGCCACCAGTGATGGACTTCTAGCGGACCAAGAGACCCAGTACTTC.

This clonotype was detected only a few times. The V call is TRBV7-7, the J call TRBJ2-5, with a possible D match to TRBD2 (7 bases). V lost 8 bases and J lost 5, with 15 bases in between. Germline loops: CDR1 SSHAT, CDR2 FNYEAQ (reference sequence). The CDR3 consists of 13 residues. The CDR3 region is CASSTGRDETQYF. CDR3 sequence (DNA): TGTGCCAGCTCCACAGGGAGGGATGAGACCCAGTACTTC.

The sample holds many counts of this clonotype. CDR3: CSARPRQRSIQETQYF. The CDR3 DNA reads as TGCAGTGCTAGACCACGACAGCGCAGTATCCAAGAGACCCAGTACTTC. This chain connects TRBV20-1 to TRBJ2-5; a possible D gene is TRBD1 (5 bases). This CDR3 is built from 16 residues. Trimming left V 2 bases short and J 1 base short, with 17 bases between. Germline loops: CDR1 DFQATT, CDR2 SNEGSKA (reference sequence).

This clonotype appeared many times. The chain carries TRBV7-2 and TRBJ2-7; tentatively, D is TRBD1 (5 bases). V was clipped by 5 bases and J by 3 bases, with 17 bases between them. CDR3 length: 15 amino acids. Germline V gene lookup returns CDR1 SGHTA and CDR2 FQGNSA. The CDR3 DNA reads as TGTGCCAGCAGCCTAACCCCGGACATCATCTACGAGCAGTACTTC. Translating it yields CASSLTPDIIYEQYF.

This clonotype was observed many times. The rearrangement uses TRBV3-1 and TRBJ1-1; TRBD1 might be the D (5 bases). Germline V lookup: CDR1 LGHDT, CDR2 YNNKEL (reference sequence). The CDR3 runs 13 residues. The V and J ends lost 1 base and 5 bases respectively, with 8 bases between them. This CDR3 is CASSQVRDTEAFF. The CDR3 DNA reads TGTGCCAGCAGCCAAGTCAGGGATACTGAAGCTTTCTTT.

This clonotype has a single count. This chain joins TRBV23-1 and TRBJ2-7, with 9 bases fitting TRBD1. TRBV23-1 is an ORF for which the function is uncertain. Trimming took 2 bases from V and 6 from J; bases not matched to a gene: 11. The CDR3 extends over 16 amino acids. The CDR3 protein is CASSQPSHRGLIEQYF. The DNA of the CDR3 is TGCGCCAGCAGTCAACCTTCCCACAGGGGGCTGATCGAGCAGTACTTC.

This clonotype was recorded many times. The CDR3 coding sequence is TGTGCCAGCAGTTACTCGTCACCTTTTGAGCAGTTCTTC. This translates into CASSYSSPFEQFF. The rearrangement links TRBV6-5 to TRBJ2-1, with D hard to call. Trimming stripped 0 bases from V and 9 bases from J, with 9 bases between. Germline-derived CDR1 and CDR2 are MNHEY and SVGAGI. This CDR3 has 13 amino acids.

The chain has TRBV7-9 and TRBJ2-3; TRBD1 is a possible D gene (5 bases). CDR1 and CDR2 (germline): SEHNR, FQNEAQ (reference sequence). The CDR3 covers 13 residues. V lost 5 bases to trimming and J lost 4 bases, with 10 bases between them. The CDR3 DNA reads as TGTGCCAGCAGCATCCAGGGTCCAGATACGCAGTATTTT. Translating it yields CASSIQGPDTQYF.

This clonotype was observed many times. This chain joins TRBV6-5 and TRBJ2-7, with 9 positions matching TRBD1. This CDR3 has 16 amino acids. Germline-derived CDR1 and CDR2 are MNHEY and SVGAGI. V dropped 3 bases and J dropped 5; count of bases not matched to a gene: 11. The CDR3 here is CASSYFPGQGNNEQYF. DNA for the CDR3: TGTGCCAGCAGTTATTTTCCGGGACAGGGTAACAACGAGCAGTACTTC.

This clonotype came up many times. V is TRBV19 and J is TRBJ2-3; maybe TRBD2 (6 bases). The germline V and J ends were trimmed by 5 bases and 10 bases, with 16 bases remaining between them. Germline V gene sequence: CDR1 LNHDA, CDR2 SQIVND (reference sequence). There are 13 residues in the CDR3. The CDR3 loop is CASSGVRGSSQYF. Written as DNA, the CDR3 is TGTGCCAGTAGTGGAGTTCGGGGGAGTTCGCAGTATTTT. Using reference TRBV19 and TRBJ2-3 for the parts outside the CDR3, the full variable domain is DGGITQSPKYLFRKEGQNVTLSCEQNLNHDAMYWYRQDPGQGLRLIYYSQIVNDFQKGDIAEGYSVSREKKESFPLTVTSAQKNPTAFYLCASSGVRGSSQYFGPGTRLTVL.

In its sample, this clonotype was seen many times. The rearrangement links TRBV27 to TRBJ2-3; either TRBD1 or TRBD2 may supply D (5 bases each). Between the trimmed V and J ends, which lost 8 bases and 2 bases, there was a span of 11 bases. The CDR3 is made up of 13 amino acids. Germline V gene sequence: CDR1 MNHEY, CDR2 SMNVEV (reference sequence). The CDR3 DNA reads TGTGCCAGCTCCCGAGGGGACACAGATACGCAGTATTTT. Its protein product is CASSRGDTDTQYF.

This clonotype appeared many times. This sequence joins TRBV11-2 and TRBJ2-1; D assignment may be TRBD1 or TRBD2 (6 bases each). CDR1 and CDR2 from the germline V gene are SGHAT and FQNNGV. Trimming removed 5 bases from V and 13 bases from J, with 12 bases in between. The CDR3 consists of 11 residues. The chain's CDR3 is CASSPRGPQFF. The CDR3 region has the DNA TGTGCCAGCAGCCCACGGGGGCCTCAGTTCTTC.

The chain joins TRBV19 to TRBJ2-1; D ambiguous. V gave up 3 bases and J gave up 2 bases, with 5 bases separating them. This CDR3 contains 13 residues. Germline CDR1 LNHDA, CDR2 SQIVND (reference sequence). The CDR3 DNA sequence: TGTGCCAGTAGTATTGTGACCTACAATGAGCAGTTCTTC. This codes for CASSIVTYNEQFF.

The table lists this clonotype with many counts. J is TRBJ1-5 and V is TRBV18; 8 nucleotides match TRBD1. This CDR3 region has 15 residues. In germline, CDR1 is KGHSH, CDR2 LQKENI. Trimming removed 8 bases from V and 4 bases from J; junction bases left unmatched: 10. CDR3 sequence (DNA): TGTGCCAGCGCCCCGGGACAGGAGGAGAATCAGCCCCAGCATTTT. Translated, it gives CASAPGQEENQPQHF.